This record concerns one TCR beta chain sequence. There is no known antigen for this receptor. The germline gene is not matched at one end of the junction; a read error may be the cause. Spanning cysteine to phenylalanine, the CDR3 consists of 16 amino acids. The only DNA kept is the CDR3, 48 bases in frame from the first base. The germline V gene specifies SGDLS as CDR1 and YYNGEE as CDR2. The entry originates in a study of blood T cell repertoires in COVID-19 (dated by TCRdb to 2020 to 2022). About the investigation overall: Samples from collaborators originated in the United States, Italy and Spain and spanned both the acute and convalescent phases of COVID-19. Samples were obtained from the ongoing ImmuneRACE study (first 160 participants) and from about 1,300 subjects provided by 6 global collaborators. Sample metadata almost always included a de-identified subject ID, COVID-19 status, age in years and sex. A freely available public database, intended as a resource for researchers studying the immune response to SARS-CoV-2, is where the repertoires were released. The dataset comprised deeply sampled blood TCRbeta repertoires from subjects exposed to, actively infected with, or recovered from COVID-19. The material from the prospective study consisted of cDNA or gDNA derived from T cells, B-cell-depleted T cells, or PBMCs. HLA class I and class II types, where available, came from metadata supplied by the sample provider rather than from assay-based typing. The paper's findings and limits, for the study overall: The amount of clinical and demographic metadata varied by source and participant and was provided uncurated.

In Seattle, one collaborating source enrolled patients while the infection was active and tracked those patients longitudinally over the course of disease. Each collaborating institution followed its own protocols to collect whole blood in K2EDTA tubes. For TCRbeta analysis, collaborators shipped samples in one of three forms: frozen whole blood, isolated PBMCs, or DNA extracted from either of those sample types. The immunoSEQ Assay, a bias-controlled multiplex PCR, was used to amplify TCRbeta CDR3 regions from genomic DNA. Concerning the study's data processing: Nucleated cell counts per sample were estimated from amplification of reference gene primers within the assay. Sequence reads were collapsed and filtered to measure the absolute abundance of every unique TCRbeta CDR3 rearrangement. Productive Simpson clonality was computed per sample as the square root of Simpson's diversity index over productive rearrangements. Sourced from immuneACCESS, this table was stored by TCRdb with only in-frame sequences that have V and J called. A share of the clones is absent; for the studies checked, an unresolved V gene accounts for under half, and the remainder has no known explanation. V and J calls and clone size are as listed in that table; D and trimming were resolved from the DNA. In this sample the table shows some 360,000 clones, roughly 89% of which occur a single time. The ten largest clones add up to roughly 4% of the sample.

The sequenced sample was peripheral blood. This sequence uses TRBV9 and TRBJ2-1; 9 bases in the junction line up with TRBD2. This TCR was sampled from a woman aged 55-70 years with COVID-19, enrolled during active disease. The CDR3 in this case is CPVKRGAIGPYNEQFF. The sequenced DNA: TGCCCCGTGAAGCGGGGGGCCATTGGCCCCTACAATGAGCAGTTCTTC.